A single count supports the clone carrying this T cell receptor beta chain. In replicate PCRs of sorted subsets, roughly 200 ng DNA, approximately 28,000 T cell genomes, was used. Measured with immunoSEQ multiplex PCR; TCRdb has only the in-frame clones, and not every one. The repertoire consists of roughly 2,000,000 clones, with just under 95% occurring once and the leading ten covering over 1.5%. This entry is derived from a study of shared clonotypes between healthy human individuals. Terminally differentiated effector memory CD45RA+ cells were excluded by CCR7 positive selection of CD45RO-negative cells. Germline trimming cut 3 bases from V and 1 base from J; bases unmatched to any gene: 11. The germline CDR1 and CDR2 sequences are SGHTA and FQGNSA. The CDR3 is 17 amino acids.

The chain has TRBV7-2 and TRBJ2-7, with 8 bases that match TRBD2. The source is a man aged 18 to 30 in good health. Some clones in this sample may be carry-over from other donors' samples. The specimen was naive CD8+ T cells from PBMCs. The CDR3 protein is CASSLPSGPLLSYEQYF. In DNA, the CDR3 is TGTGCCAGCAGCTTGCCTAGCGGGCCACTATTATCCTACGAGCAGTACTTC. Together with reference TRBV7-2 and TRBJ2-7, the CDR3 gives the full variable domain: GAGVSQSPSNKVTEKGKDVELRCDPISGHTALYWYRQSLGQGLEFLIYFQGNSAPDKSGLPSDRFSAERTGGSVSTLTIQRTQQEDSAVYLCASSLPSGPLLSYEQYFGPGTRLTVT.